These T cell receptor beta chains were read from a single sample in a study of CD8 T cells in ankylosing spondylitis. One entry per CDR3 protein results from TCRdb running MiXCR on the 5' RACE reads. The data hold 85,000 to 100,000 distinct CDR3 sequences, with roughly 8.7% observed a single time. The sequenced sample was blood, either unsorted or a sorted T cell fraction (not recorded which). These receptors were taken from a male donor with ankylosing spondylitis or in good health (not recorded which). The CDR3 runs from the conserved cysteine through the conserved F or W. The order of the fields is D gene, J gene, clone size, V gene, CDR3 protein, CDR3 DNA. A D gene is named only where the DNA matches it firmly. The size field is filled for only some rows; it gives once, few, many or a size class.

d_gene: .
j_gene: TRBJ2-1
abundance: few
v_gene: TRBV7-2
CDR3aa: CASSSRRVGDEQFF
CDR3nt: TGTGCCAGCAGCTCCCGTAGGGTCGGTGATGAGCAGTTCTTC

d_gene: .
j_gene: TRBJ2-2
abundance: many
v_gene: TRBV4-2
CDR3aa: CASSQDQGDTGELFF
CDR3nt: TGTGCCAGCAGCCAAGATCAAGGGGACACCGGGGAGCTGTTTTTT

d_gene: .
j_gene: TRBJ2-1
abundance: many
v_gene: TRBV7-3
CDR3aa: CASSPSPDSYNEQFF
CDR3nt: TGTGCCAGCAGCCCATCCCCGGATTCCTACAATGAGCAGTTCTTC

d_gene: .
j_gene: TRBJ1-5
abundance: many
v_gene: TRBV6-6
CDR3aa: CASSQIEEEPQHF
CDR3nt: TGTGCCAGCAGCCAGATTGAGGAGGAGCCCCAGCATTTT

d_gene: TRBD1
j_gene: TRBJ2-7
abundance: many
v_gene: TRBV5-6
CDR3aa: CASSLGAGGYEQYF
CDR3nt: TGTGCCAGCAGCTTGGGGGCAGGGGGATACGAGCAGTACTTC

d_gene: TRBD1
j_gene: TRBJ2-2
abundance: many
v_gene: TRBV9
CDR3aa: CATNRGLNTGELFF
CDR3nt: TGTGCCACGAACAGGGGATTGAACACCGGGGAGCTGTTTTTT

d_gene: .
j_gene: TRBJ1-1
abundance: .
v_gene: TRBV7-2
CDR3aa: CASNLTENTEAFF
CDR3nt: TGTGCCAGCAACTTAACAGAGAACACTGAAGCTTTCTTT

d_gene: .
j_gene: TRBJ2-5
abundance: many
v_gene: TRBV5-1
CDR3aa: CASSLAPAGEETQYF
CDR3nt: TGCGCCAGCAGCTTGGCCCCCGCAGGGGAAGAGACCCAGTACTTC

d_gene: .
j_gene: TRBJ2-1
abundance: many
v_gene: TRBV20-1
CDR3aa: CSAILLQGGYNEQFF
CDR3nt: TGCAGTGCTATCCTGTTACAGGGAGGGTACAATGAGCAGTTCTTC

d_gene: .
j_gene: TRBJ2-2
abundance: many
v_gene: TRBV7-6
CDR3aa: CASSSPGQLTGELFF
CDR3nt: TGTGCCAGCAGCTCCCCCGGACAGCTGACCGGGGAGCTGTTTTTT

d_gene: TRBD2
j_gene: TRBJ2-1
abundance: many
v_gene: TRBV11-2
CDR3aa: CASSSPTSGRAFGYNEQFF
CDR3nt: TGTGCCAGCAGCTCACCGACTAGCGGGAGGGCCTTCGGTTACAATGAGCAGTTCTTC

d_gene: TRBD1
j_gene: TRBJ2-7
abundance: many
v_gene: TRBV9
CDR3aa: CASSVGTTGGIYEQYF
CDR3nt: TGTGCCAGCAGCGTAGGGACCACAGGGGGCATCTACGAGCAGTACTTC

d_gene: .
j_gene: TRBJ2-7
abundance: many
v_gene: TRBV7-2
CDR3aa: CASSLAGTFTYEQYF
CDR3nt: TGTGCCAGCAGCTTAGCGGGGACGTTTACCTACGAGCAGTACTTC

d_gene: TRBD2
j_gene: TRBJ2-1
abundance: .
v_gene: TRBV7-6
CDR3aa: CASGGTSSHEQFF
CDR3nt: TGTGCCAGCGGGGGGACTAGCTCACATGAGCAGTTCTTC

d_gene: TRBD1
j_gene: TRBJ1-1
abundance: .
v_gene: TRBV7-9
CDR3aa: CASSPGTGAIRATEAFF
CDR3nt: TGTGCCAGCAGCCCCGGGACAGGGGCCATCAGGGCCACTGAAGCTTTCTTT

d_gene: .
j_gene: TRBJ2-2
abundance: many
v_gene: TRBV12-3/TRBV12-4
CDR3aa: CASSLGHLLNTGELFF
CDR3nt: TGTGCCAGCAGTTTAGGACACCTCCTGAACACCGGGGAGCTGTTTTTT

d_gene: TRBD2
j_gene: TRBJ2-1
abundance: many
v_gene: TRBV6-2/TRBV6-3
CDR3aa: CASSPGPGGYLNEQFF
CDR3nt: TGTGCCAGCAGCCCCGGTCCGGGGGGTTATCTTAATGAGCAGTTCTTC

d_gene: .
j_gene: TRBJ2-2
abundance: many
v_gene: TRBV28
CDR3aa: CASYGTSNTGELFF
CDR3nt: TGTGCCAGTTACGGGACGTCGAACACCGGGGAGCTGTTTTTT

d_gene: .
j_gene: TRBJ2-1
abundance: many
v_gene: TRBV7-9
CDR3aa: CAAGPEQFF
CDR3nt: TGTGCCGCGGGTCCTGAGCAGTTCTTC

d_gene: TRBD2
j_gene: TRBJ2-5
abundance: many
v_gene: TRBV7-6
CDR3aa: CASSQTLAGHLQETQYF
CDR3nt: TGTGCCAGCAGCCAAACGCTAGCGGGTCACCTCCAAGAGACCCAGTACTTC

d_gene: .
j_gene: TRBJ2-1
abundance: many
v_gene: TRBV20-1
CDR3aa: CSARDALGGLYNEQFF
CDR3nt: TGCAGTGCTAGAGATGCACTAGGGGGTCTCTACAATGAGCAGTTCTTC

d_gene: .
j_gene: TRBJ2-1
abundance: many
v_gene: TRBV4-3
CDR3aa: CASSQDRAVQFF
CDR3nt: TGCGCCAGCAGCCAAGATAGAGCTGTGCAGTTCTTC

d_gene: TRBD1
j_gene: TRBJ1-2
abundance: .
v_gene: TRBV6-5
CDR3aa: CASSFRQGQLYGYTF
CDR3nt: TGTGCCAGCAGTTTCCGACAGGGGCAACTCTATGGCTACACCTTC

d_gene: TRBD1
j_gene: TRBJ2-7
abundance: .
v_gene: TRBV7-9
CDR3aa: CASTLSDRGLEQYF
CDR3nt: TGTGCCAGCACCCTATCGGACAGGGGGCTCGAGCAGTACTTC

d_gene: .
j_gene: TRBJ1-3
abundance: .
v_gene: TRBV20-1
CDR3aa: CSAMAGALGNTIYF
CDR3nt: TGCAGTGCTATGGCAGGGGCTCTTGGAAACACCATATATTTT

d_gene: .
j_gene: TRBJ2-5
abundance: many
v_gene: TRBV5-1
CDR3aa: CASSFPGGVQETQYF
CDR3nt: TGCGCCAGCAGCTTCCCCGGGGGAGTACAAGAGACCCAGTACTTC

d_gene: .
j_gene: TRBJ2-7
abundance: .
v_gene: TRBV6-2/TRBV6-3
CDR3aa: CASTRTVLREQYF
CDR3nt: TGTGCCAGCACTCGAACAGTTTTGAGGGAGCAGTACTTC

d_gene: .
j_gene: TRBJ2-1
abundance: many
v_gene: TRBV5-1
CDR3aa: CASSGREYNEQFF
CDR3nt: TGCGCCAGCAGCGGCCGCGAATACAATGAGCAGTTCTTC

d_gene: TRBD1
j_gene: TRBJ2-1
abundance: many
v_gene: TRBV4-2
CDR3aa: CATRRDRGRDEQFF
CDR3nt: TGTGCCACCCGTAGGGACAGGGGTAGGGATGAGCAGTTCTTC

d_gene: .
j_gene: TRBJ2-7
abundance: .
v_gene: TRBV10-3
CDR3aa: CAITTDRSRYEQYF
CDR3nt: TGTGCCATCACCACCGACAGGAGCCGCTACGAGCAGTACTTC

d_gene: .
j_gene: TRBJ2-2
abundance: few
v_gene: TRBV11-2
CDR3aa: CASSLRGFTGELFF
CDR3nt: TGTGCCAGCAGCTTAAGGGGTTTCACCGGGGAGCTGTTTTTT

d_gene: .
j_gene: TRBJ1-6
abundance: many
v_gene: TRBV29-1
CDR3aa: CSASGTRGSPLHF
CDR3nt: TGCAGCGCGAGCGGGACAAGGGGCTCACCCCTCCACTTT

d_gene: .
j_gene: TRBJ1-6
abundance: many
v_gene: TRBV7-2
CDR3aa: CASSRFLRVDNSPLHF
CDR3nt: TGTGCCAGCAGCCGATTCCTCAGGGTTGATAATTCACCCCTCCACTTT

d_gene: TRBD2
j_gene: TRBJ2-2
abundance: many
v_gene: TRBV7-8
CDR3aa: CASSPWTSGNTGELFF
CDR3nt: TGTGCCAGCAGCCCCTGGACTAGCGGCAACACCGGGGAGCTGTTTTTT

d_gene: TRBD1
j_gene: TRBJ2-7
abundance: .
v_gene: TRBV7-2
CDR3aa: CASSSPDRGRYEQYF
CDR3nt: TGTGCCAGCAGCTCCCCGGACAGGGGGCGGTACGAGCAGTACTTC

d_gene: .
j_gene: TRBJ2-7
abundance: many
v_gene: TRBV5-6
CDR3aa: CASSASSYGQYF
CDR3nt: TGTGCCAGCAGCGCCTCATCCTACGGGCAGTACTTC

d_gene: .
j_gene: TRBJ2-3
abundance: many
v_gene: TRBV14
CDR3aa: CASSQGRNVDTQYF
CDR3nt: TGTGCCAGCAGCCAAGGGCGGAACGTAGATACGCAGTATTTT

d_gene: .
j_gene: TRBJ2-1
abundance: many
v_gene: TRBV7-6
CDR3aa: CASSPTRTEYNEQFF
CDR3nt: TGTGCCAGCAGCCCGACGCGGACGGAATACAATGAGCAGTTCTTC

d_gene: .
j_gene: TRBJ2-3
abundance: few
v_gene: TRBV29-1
CDR3aa: CSVAGAGTDTQYF
CDR3nt: TGCAGCGTCGCAGGGGCTGGCACAGATACGCAGTATTTT

d_gene: .
j_gene: TRBJ1-1
abundance: many
v_gene: TRBV9
CDR3aa: CASSPRGVNTEAFF
CDR3nt: TGTGCCAGCAGCCCTAGGGGGGTGAACACTGAAGCTTTCTTT

d_gene: TRBD2
j_gene: TRBJ2-3
abundance: many
v_gene: TRBV7-9
CDR3aa: CASSLSLSGRADTQYF
CDR3nt: TGTGCCAGCAGCTTAAGCTTGTCGGGGAGGGCAGATACGCAGTATTTT

d_gene: .
j_gene: TRBJ1-1
abundance: many
v_gene: TRBV30
CDR3aa: CAWSPRDAKGATEAFF
CDR3nt: TGTGCCTGGAGTCCCCGGGACGCCAAAGGGGCCACTGAAGCTTTCTTT